The 18 T cell receptor beta chains given below trace back to one sample, sequenced in a study of OX40 agonist ivuxolimab in advanced cancers. The table came from immunoSEQ multiplex PCR; TCRdb's copy has only in-frame clones and leaves some out. The table shows 55,000 to 65,000 clones, with roughly 90% occurring only once. The sequencing used CD4+ or CD8+ T cells sorted from blood, collected in a trial of the OX40 agonist ivuxolimab. Every receptor here comes from an adult with an advanced solid tumor such as melanoma, head and neck, liver or kidney cancer.

This clone appeared once. This rearrangement joins TRBV6-4 to TRBJ2-7, with D unclear. Trimming pared 7 bases from V and 6 bases from J, leaving 22 bases between. Germline lookup yields CDR1 MRHNA and CDR2 SNTAGT. This CDR3 contains 15 residues. CDR3 region: CASITSAGKTPEQYF. DNA of the CDR3: TGTGCCAGCATAACCTCGGCAGGAAAGACCCCCGAGCAGTACTTC.

This chain connects TRBV11-1 to TRBJ2-1; D gene unclear. The CDR3 is 12 amino acids. V was pared by 2 bases and J by 11 bases, with 10 bases between. Germline CDR1 is SGHAT and CDR2 is FQDESV (reference sequence). CDR3 sequence: CASSLNLEKQFF. The CDR3 DNA reads TGTGCCAGCAGCTTAAATCTAGAAAAGCAGTTCTTC.

As concerns this clone: Other DNA sequences of this sample code for an identical CDR3. This rearrangement joins TRBV9 to TRBJ2-1, with a tentative D call TRBD2 (6 bases). Per germline, CDR1 SGDLS and CDR2 YYNGEE. The V end was cut by 0 bases, the J end by 6 bases, with 10 bases between. The CDR3 is 14 amino acids. The CDR3 DNA follows: TGTGCCAGCAGCGTAGGGGTCGGGGGCAATGAGCAGTTCTTC. Its translation: CASSVGVGGNEQFF.

The genes are TRBV27 and TRBJ2-1; 7 bases map to TRBD2. The CDR3 contains 13 residues. Trimming removed 7 bases from V and 5 bases from J; junction bases left unmatched: 5. From germline, CDR1 is MNHEY and CDR2 SMNVEV (reference sequence). CDR3 sequence: CASTKAGHNEQFF. DNA of the CDR3: TGTGCCAGCACCAAAGCGGGACACAATGAGCAGTTCTTC.

The rearrangement uses TRBV6-5 and TRBJ2-7; 8 nucleotides agree with TRBD1. Unmatched junction bases numbered 9, after V lost 4 bases and J lost 4 bases. This CDR3 is 15 amino acids long. CDR1 MNHEY and CDR2 SVGAGI come from the germline V gene. CDR3 sequence: CASSLLEGQGYEQYF. DNA for the CDR3: TGTGCCAGCAGTTTACTCGAAGGACAGGGTTACGAGCAGTACTTC.

The chain carries TRBV14 and TRBJ2-7; TRBD2 is a possible D gene (6 bases). Germline V gene lookup returns CDR1 SGHDN and CDR2 FVKESK. CDR3 length equals 15 residues. V was shortened by 1 base and J by 2 bases, with 12 bases between the two germline ends. In nucleotides, the CDR3 is TGTGCCAGCAGCCAAGGGAGGGGTTATGCCTACGAGCAGTACGTC. Its protein product is CASSQGRGYAYEQYV.

The chain recombines TRBV1 with TRBJ1-5. TRBV1 is a known pseudogene. This CDR3 has 18 residues. The CDR3 DNA reads as TGCACCAGCAGGCCTTCCCGCGGAGGGGGGGCGAACAATCAGCCCCAGCATTTT. The encoded protein is CTSRPSRGGGANNQPQHF.

The rearrangement links TRBV11-2 to TRBJ2-7; tentatively, D is TRBD2 (7 bases). The CDR3 runs 14 residues. Germline assignment: CDR1 SGHAT and CDR2 FQNNGV. Trimming shortened V by 5 bases and J by 3 bases, and 14 bases separated the two germline ends. The CDR3 sequence: CASSPGGVSYEQYF. The CDR3 DNA is TGTGCCAGCAGCCCGGGGGGCGTCAGCTACGAGCAGTACTTC. Together with reference TRBV11-2 and TRBJ2-7, the CDR3 gives the full variable domain: EAGVAQSPRYKIIEKRQSVAFWCNPISGHATLYWYQQILGQGPKLLIQFQNNGVVDDSQLPKDRFSAERLKGVDSTLKIQPAKLEDSAVYLCASSPGGVSYEQYFGPGTRLTVT.

The V call is TRBV19, the J call TRBJ1-5; no definite D call. The V gene's germline CDR1 is LNHDA and CDR2 SQIVND (reference sequence). Trimming took off 3 bases at V and 3 bases at J, with 9 bases between the two ends. The CDR3 runs 14 residues. The CDR3, as DNA: TGTGCCAGTAGTATGCGAGGGAACAATCAGCCCCAGCATTTT. Its translation is CASSMRGNNQPQHF. The full variable domain, rest sourced from reference TRBV19 and TRBJ1-5, is DGGITQSPKYLFRKEGQNVTLSCEQNLNHDAMYWYRQDPGQGLRLIYYSQIVNDFQKGDIAEGYSVSREKKESFPLTVTSAQKNPTAFYLCASSMRGNNQPQHFGDGTRLSIL.

The chain is built from TRBV27 and TRBJ1-1; D is possibly TRBD1 (5 bases). CDR3 size: 14 residues. V was trimmed by 7 bases and J by 2 bases, leaving 14 bases between them. Germline lookup yields CDR1 MNHEY and CDR2 SMNVEV (reference sequence). This CDR3 is CASNRQFGNTEAFF. CDR3 nucleotide sequence: TGTGCCAGCAACCGACAGTTCGGTAACACTGAAGCTTTCTTT.

This chain uses TRBV4-1 with TRBJ2-2, with 8 bases aligning to TRBD2. Losses at the gene ends were 8 bases for V and 3 bases for J; bases not matched to a gene: 5. The CDR3 sequence is 14 residues long. The V gene's germline CDR1 is MGHRA and CDR2 YSYEKL. The CDR3 reads CASEREWDTGELFF. CDR3 bases: TGCGCCAGCGAGCGGGAGTGGGACACCGGGGAGCTGTTTTTT.

The chain uses TRBV28 and TRBJ2-7; D possibly uses TRBD1 or TRBD2 (5 bases each). The ends were cut back, 5 bases at V and 3 bases at J, with 17 bases in the middle. CDR3 size: 15 residues. Germline V CDR1 and CDR2: MDHEN, SYDVKM. In DNA, the CDR3 is TGTGCCAGCAGTCCCCACCTCGGGGCCGGCTACGAGCAGTACTTC. Protein: CASSPHLGAGYEQYF.

The rearrangement joins TRBV11-2 to TRBJ2-2; D remains unclear. The CDR3 is 12 amino acids. CDR1 is SGHAT and CDR2 is FQNNGV in the germline V gene. Trimming shortened V by 3 bases and J by 7 bases, and 6 bases separated the two germline ends. The CDR3: CASSFGGGELFF. The CDR3 DNA follows: TGTGCCAGCAGCTTCGGCGGCGGGGAGCTGTTTTTT.

The rearrangement joins TRBV11-3 to TRBJ1-1; no firm D call. Germline V gives CDR1 SGHNT, CDR2 YENEEA. The CDR3 has 14 amino acids. The ends were cut back, 1 base at V and 4 bases at J, with 10 bases in the middle. CDR3 amino acids: CASSLVGELTEAFF. The DNA for the CDR3 is TGTGCCAGCAGCTTAGTCGGAGAACTCACTGAAGCTTTCTTT. Variable domain in full (rest from reference TRBV11-3 and TRBJ1-1): EAGVVQSPRYKIIEKKQPVAFWCNPISGHNTLYWYLQNLGQGPELLIRYENEEAVDDSQLPKDRFSAERLKGVDSTLKIQPAELGDSAVYLCASSLVGELTEAFFGQGTRLTVV.

The rearrangement uses TRBV4-3 and TRBJ2-3, with TRBD2 matching 8 bases. CDR1 and CDR2 (germline): LGHNA, YSLEER. Trimming cost V 0 bases and J 1 base; bases outside gene matches: 0. The CDR3 is 15 amino acids. CDR3 loop: CASSQEGLGTDTQYF. CDR3 bases: TGCGCCAGCAGCCAAGAGGGACTAGGCACAGATACGCAGTATTTT.

V usage is TRBV4-3 and J usage is TRBJ1-2; 9 bases map to TRBD1. Germline CDR1 is LGHNA and CDR2 is YSLEER. The CDR3 runs to 16 residues. The J segment lost 2 bases and the V segment lost 4 bases, leaving 8 bases of the junction unmatched. CDR3 loop: CASSPSGTGLNYGYTF. The CDR3 DNA reads as TGCGCCAGCAGCCCTTCCGGGACAGGGTTGAACTATGGCTACACCTTC.

The genes are TRBV4-3 and TRBJ2-1, with TRBD2 matching 8 bases. The CDR3 loop spans 15 amino acids. Germline V gives CDR1 LGHNA, CDR2 YSLEER. V shed 1 base and J 10 bases; nucleotides not matched to a gene: 9. The CDR3 spells CASSQGTSPYVEQFF. CDR3 bases: TGCGCCAGCAGCCAAGGGACTAGCCCCTATGTGGAGCAGTTCTTC.

The chain links TRBV14 to TRBJ2-3; TRBD1 might be the D (6 bases). The CDR3 length is 16 residues. Trimming removed 1 base from V and 0 bases from J, with 11 bases in between. Germline V gene data show CDR1 as SGHDN and CDR2 as FVKESK. The CDR3 nucleotides read TGTGCCAGCAGCCAAGTGGCAGGGGAGAGCACAGATACGCAGTATTTT. Its translation is CASSQVAGESTDTQYF.